Below, one T cell receptor beta chain is given with its context. Its matching antigen is unknown. These data are taken from a study of cytomegalovirus exposure and HLA in healthy donors. Study at large: Prior work identified 95 million to 120 million unique TCR beta sequences in 150 million to 200 million T cells.

The study's findings and limits: For presence/absence analyses, sequencing depth was assumed to be roughly uniform across donors.

The PCR employed 60 Vbeta primers together with 13 Jbeta primers. Data came from immunoSEQ multiplex PCR; TCRdb stores just in-frame clones and leaves some out. In the table there are about 190,000 clones, more than 85% of which are singletons. V was trimmed by 10 bases and J by 5 bases, leaving 17 bases between them. The CDR3 has 14 residues. Germline CDR1 and CDR2: MNHNY and SVGAGI (reference sequence). The source material was PBMCs. V usage is TRBV6-6 and J usage is TRBJ1-4; D call uncertain. The receptor was isolated from a woman younger than 35 in good health and CMV-seronegative. CDR3 loop: CATSNPPGNEKLFF. The DNA of the CDR3 is TGTGCCACCTCAAATCCGCCGGGAAATGAAAAACTGTTTTTT.